Listed here are 26 T cell receptor beta chains from one sample, sequenced in a study of blood T cell repertoires in COVID-19. Repertoires were generated with immunoSEQ multiplex PCR, while TCRdb's copy carries only in-frame clones and drops some. The sample yields just over 250,000 clones, less than 90% seen once. Sample: peripheral blood. The receptors were sampled from a man aged 60 to 75 who had recovered from COVID-19.

J is TRBJ2-3 and V is TRBV7-6; TRBD2 aligns across 11 bases. CDR1 is SGHVS, CDR2 FNYEAQ, per germline. J was trimmed by 7 bases and V by 1 base; bases with no gene match: 10. CDR3 size: 17 residues. The DNA of the CDR3 is TGTGCCAGCAGCTTAGGGGTAGCGGGGGGGCTCGTCCATACGCAGTATTTT. Amino acid sequence: CASSLGVAGGLVHTQYF.

The J gene is TRBJ2-1, the V gene TRBV5-8; a weak D match, TRBD2 (6 bases). CDR1 is SGHTS, CDR2 YDEGEE, per germline. Trimming removed 3 bases from V and 8 bases from J, with 18 bases in between. The CDR3 spans 15 residues. The CDR3 loop reads CASSSSNWGVHEQFF. The CDR3 DNA is TGTGCCAGCAGCTCCTCAAATTGGGGGGTCCATGAGCAGTTCTTC. The whole variable domain, remainder taken from reference TRBV5-8 and TRBJ2-1, is EAGVTQSPTHLIKTRGQQATLRCSPISGHTSVYWYQQALGLGLQFLLWYDEGEERNRGNFPPRFSGRQFPNYSSELNVNALELEDSALYLCASSSSNWGVHEQFFGPGTRLTVL.

This clone was found once. This chain links TRBV3-1 (or the pseudogene TRBV3-2) with TRBJ1-5; D is possibly TRBD1 (5 bases). V was clipped by 1 base and J by 6 bases, with 10 bases between them. Germline assignment: CDR1 LGHDT and CDR2 YNNKEL (reference sequence). There are 14 residues in the CDR3. The CDR3 region has the DNA TGTGCCAGCAGCCAAGGAAGGGGAGGTCAGCCCCAGCATTTT. Its translation is CASSQGRGGQPQHF.

The chain links TRBV3-1 (or the pseudogene TRBV3-2) to TRBJ2-3, with 9 bases lining up with TRBD2. Losses at the gene ends were 1 base for V and 5 bases for J; bases not matched to a gene: 7. Germline values: CDR1 LGHDT, CDR2 YNNKEL (reference sequence). This CDR3 spans 16 amino acids. CDR3 sequence (DNA): TGTGCCAGCAGCCAAGTGGCGGGGGGGCCTGGAGATACGCAGTATTTT. Translating gives CASSQVAGGPGDTQYF.

The gene calls are TRBV5-4 and TRBJ1-1; a weak D match, TRBD1 (6 bases). Germline loops: CDR1 SGHNT, CDR2 YYREEE (reference sequence). The CDR3 is 15 amino acids. With 4 bases removed from V and 1 base from J, the gap between germline ends came to 14 bases. The CDR3 region has the DNA TGTGCCAGCAGCCTCATCGGGGGGCAGAACACTGAAGCTTTCTTT. It yields the protein CASSLIGGQNTEAFF.

The chain uses TRBV25-1 and TRBJ2-5, with TRBD1 matching over 8 bases. The CDR3 is 17 residues long. V lost 4 bases, J lost 4 bases, and 14 bases stayed unmatched. Germline V gives CDR1 MGHDK, CDR2 SYGVNS. The CDR3 region is CASSALGQGLPGETQYF. In DNA form, the CDR3 reads TGTGCCAGCAGTGCTCTTGGACAGGGCTTGCCGGGAGAGACCCAGTACTTC.

DNA for the CDR3: TGCGCCAGCAGCCTTAGCGGGGGGGCCATCAATGAGCAGTTCTTC. It is translated as CASSLSGGAINEQFF. The chain links TRBV5-1 to TRBJ2-1; TRBD2 matches at 11 bases. Germline V lookup: CDR1 SGHRS, CDR2 YFSETQ. The CDR3 has 15 amino acids. The junction had 6 bases not matched to a gene; V was cut back by 4 bases and J by 6 bases.

This rearrangement joins TRBV7-5 to TRBJ2-7; no DNA check was done on the table's D call, TRBD2. TRBV7-5 is reported as a pseudogene. This CDR3 is built from 14 residues. The CDR3 loop is CARSLPGAIYEQYF. The CDR3 coding sequence is TGTGCCAGAAGCTTACCGGGAGCTATCTACGAGCAGTACTTC.

The chain has TRBV28 and TRBJ2-4; 10 nucleotides align to TRBD1. The CDR3 has 16 residues. After removal of 1 base from V and 3 bases from J, the junction contained 3 bases not matched to a gene. Germline V lookup: CDR1 MDHEN, CDR2 SYDVKM. The CDR3 reads CASSLLGQGNKNIQYF. CDR3 sequence (DNA): TGTGCCAGCAGTTTATTGGGACAGGGGAACAAAAACATTCAGTACTTC.

This chain joins TRBV18 and TRBJ2-7; TRBD1 matches at 7 bases. CDR1 and CDR2 (germline): KGHSH, LQKENI. V lost 6 bases to trimming and J lost 3 bases; unmatched junction nucleotides: 2. The CDR3 has 12 residues. CDR3 bases: TGTGCCAGCTCCACAGGGGTCTACGAGCAGTACTTC. It is translated as CASSTGVYEQYF.

V usage is TRBV7-2 and J usage is TRBJ1-1; D not resolved. The CDR3 has 13 amino acids. Germline V lookup: CDR1 SGHTA, CDR2 FQGNSA. The V end lost 5 bases, the J end lost 1 base, and 8 bases lay between the germline ends. In DNA form, the CDR3 reads TGTGCCAGCAGCCCCCCATGGAACACTGAAGCTTTCTTT. It yields the protein CASSPPWNTEAFF.

The chain couples TRBV11-2 to TRBJ1-6; possibly TRBD1 for D (5 bases). The V end was cut by 11 bases, the J end by 0 bases, with 8 bases between. The CDR3 runs 13 residues. Germline V gives CDR1 SGHAT, CDR2 FQNNGV. The CDR3 is CAGRGSYNSPLHF. CDR3 nucleotides: TGTGCCGGGAGGGGCTCCTATAATTCACCCCTCCACTTT.

V and J are TRBV3-1 (or the pseudogene TRBV3-2) and TRBJ2-1; 10 bases fit TRBD2. CDR3 size: 17 residues. The trim removed 6 bases at V and 5 bases at J, leaving 13 bases unmatched. Germline-derived CDR1 and CDR2 are LGHDT and YNNKEL (reference sequence). CDR3 in DNA: TGTGCCAGCAGTCTACAGCGGGGGGGCTCGAGGAACAATGAGCAGTTCTTC. It codes for CASSLQRGGSRNNEQFF.

The chain employs TRBV11-2 and TRBJ1-1; 7 positions match TRBD1. J gave up 5 bases and V 2 bases, and 8 bases lay outside the gene matches. CDR3 size: 15 residues. Germline CDR1 SGHAT, CDR2 FQNNGV. Written as DNA, the CDR3 is TGTGCCAGCAGCTTACCCGGACAGGCGGGGACTGAAGCTTTCTTT. Amino acid sequence: CASSLPGQAGTEAFF.

The chain couples TRBV7-2 to TRBJ1-2, with D possibly being TRBD1 (6 bases). Germline-derived CDR1 and CDR2 are SGHTA and FQGNSA. Deletions cut 1 base from V and 5 bases from J, with 17 bases between. CDR3 length: 16 residues. CDR3 sequence reads: CASSLDGGLRGYGYTF. In DNA, the CDR3 is TGTGCCAGCAGCTTAGACGGGGGGCTAAGGGGGTATGGCTACACCTTC.

In DNA, the CDR3 is TGTGCCAGTAGACAGAGCGGGAATGAAAAACTGTTTTTT. This gives the protein CASRQSGNEKLFF. The V and J genes are TRBV19 and TRBJ1-4; D gene ambiguous. Germline values: CDR1 LNHDA, CDR2 SQIVND (reference sequence). V shed 6 bases and J shed 5 bases, with 10 bases lying between them. The CDR3 consists of 13 residues. The full variable domain, with the rest looked up from reference TRBV19 and TRBJ1-4, is DGGITQSPKYLFRKEGQNVTLSCEQNLNHDAMYWYRQDPGQGLRLIYYSQIVNDFQKGDIAEGYSVSREKKESFPLTVTSAQKNPTAFYLCASRQSGNEKLFFGSGTQLSVL.

V and J are TRBV7-6 and TRBJ2-1, with D perhaps TRBD2 (5 bases). Germline CDR1 and CDR2: SGHVS and FNYEAQ. The CDR3 loop spans 15 amino acids. The ends were cut back, 7 bases at V and 3 bases at J, with 16 bases in the middle. Here the CDR3 DNA reads TGTGCCAGCATCTCGAAACCGGGGATCTACAATGAGCAGTTCTTC. Translation gives CASISKPGIYNEQFF.

V and J are TRBV6-1 and TRBJ2-7; tentative D call: TRBD2 (6 bases). The CDR3 consists of 16 residues. Germline values: CDR1 MNHNS, CDR2 SASEGT. V gave up 4 bases and J gave up 3 bases, with 19 bases separating them. The CDR3 nucleotides read TGTGCCAGCAGTGTTAAGTGGGGAGACGGGGGCTACGAGCAGTACTTC. This sequence encodes CASSVKWGDGGYEQYF.

V is TRBV5-1 and J is TRBJ1-6, with D unclear. With 0 bases removed from V and 0 bases from J, the gap between germline ends came to 7 bases. The CDR3 length is 16 residues. Germline V gene data show CDR1 as SGHRS and CDR2 as YFSETQ. CDR3 DNA sequence: TGCGCCAGCAGCTTGGGCTTGAGCTCCTATAATTCACCCCTCCACTTT. It specifies CASSLGLSSYNSPLHF.

The V gene is TRBV5-6, the J gene TRBJ2-7, with 8 bases matching TRBD1. The J segment lost 12 bases and the V segment lost 4 bases, leaving 9 bases of the junction unmatched. Germline V gene sequence: CDR1 SGHDT, CDR2 YYEEEE. The CDR3 loop spans 12 amino acids. As DNA, the CDR3 is TGTGCCAGCAGCACAGGACAGGGTAGACTGTACTTC. This gives the protein CASSTGQGRLYF.

This chain uses TRBV18 with TRBJ1-5; D is unclear. Looked up from germline, CDR1 is KGHSH and CDR2 is LQKENI. Trimming took 2 bases from V and 2 from J, leaving 10 bases between them. CDR3 size: 15 residues. The DNA of the CDR3 is TGTGCCAGCTCACCAGCGGGGTCCGGCAATCAGCCCCAGCATTTT. Translation gives CASSPAGSGNQPQHF.

The rearrangement links TRBV7-9 to TRBJ1-4; 8 bases align to TRBD1. The ends lost 1 base at V and 4 bases at J; junction bases unmatched: 5. This CDR3 has 16 residues. Per germline, CDR1 SEHNR and CDR2 FQNEAQ (reference sequence). CDR3 nucleotides: TGTGCCAGCAGCTTAGGAGGACAGGGCCTTAATGAAAAACTGTTTTTT. It codes for CASSLGGQGLNEKLFF.

The count of this clone is one. The chain couples TRBV24-1 to TRBJ1-3; 9 bases line up with TRBD1. J lost 8 bases, V lost 0 bases, and 4 bases had no gene match. CDR3 size: 15 residues. Germline CDR1 KGHDR, CDR2 SFDVKD. For the CDR3, the DNA is TGTGCCACCAGTGATTTGGACAGGGGGGGGCACACCATATATTTT. Translated, it gives CATSDLDRGGHTIYF.

The V gene is TRBV2, the J gene TRBJ2-3; 8 bases line up with TRBD2. CDR3 length: 15 residues. J was trimmed by 1 base and V by 1 base; bases with no gene match: 1. Germline V gene lookup returns CDR1 SNHLY and CDR2 FYNNEI. CDR3 bases: TGTGCCAGCAGTGAAGGTAGCGGGGGCACAGATACGCAGTATTTT. Translating gives CASSEGSGGTDTQYF.

The chain is built from TRBV4-2 and TRBJ2-3; 9 nucleotides match TRBD1. CDR3 length: 18 residues. The V and J ends lost 5 bases and 4 bases, in that order; junction bases with no gene match: 16. Per the germline V gene, CDR1 is LGHNA and CDR2 is YNFKEQ. The CDR3 loop is CASSSLRPGQGSSDTQYF. CDR3 DNA: TGTGCCAGCAGCTCACTTCGCCCGGGACAGGGATCTTCAGATACGCAGTATTTT.

The chain links TRBV24-1 to TRBJ2-5; no reliable D call. V lost 9 bases, J lost 7 bases, and 5 bases lay in between. There are 9 residues in the CDR3. Germline V gene data show CDR1 as KGHDR and CDR2 as SFDVKD. The CDR3 bases are TGTGCCACCTCAATGACCCAGTACTTC. Its translation is CATSMTQYF.